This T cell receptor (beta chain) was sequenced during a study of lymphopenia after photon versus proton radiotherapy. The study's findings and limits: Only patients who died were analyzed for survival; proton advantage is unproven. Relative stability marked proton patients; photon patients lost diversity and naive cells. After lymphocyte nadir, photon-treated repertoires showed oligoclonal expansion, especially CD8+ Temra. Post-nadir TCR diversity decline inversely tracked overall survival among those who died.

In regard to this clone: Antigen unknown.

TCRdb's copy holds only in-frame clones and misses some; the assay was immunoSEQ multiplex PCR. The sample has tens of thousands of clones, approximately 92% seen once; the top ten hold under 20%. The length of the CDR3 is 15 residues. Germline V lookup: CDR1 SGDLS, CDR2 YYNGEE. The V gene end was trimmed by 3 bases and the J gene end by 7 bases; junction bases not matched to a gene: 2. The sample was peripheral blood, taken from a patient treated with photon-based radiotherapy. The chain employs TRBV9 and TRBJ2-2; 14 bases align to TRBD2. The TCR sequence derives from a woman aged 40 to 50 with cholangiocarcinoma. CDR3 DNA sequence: TGTGCCAGCAGCGGACTAGCGGGAGGGGGCGGGGAGCTGTTTTTT. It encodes CASSGLAGGGGELFF.